Listed below are T cell receptor beta chains from one sample, sequenced in a study of blood T cell repertoires in COVID-19. The protocol was immunoSEQ multiplex PCR, while the TCRdb copy is restricted to in-frame clones and leaves out a portion. Among tens of thousands of clones listed, 80% to 85% were seen once. Input material: peripheral blood. All receptors come from a human donor with acute or convalescent COVID-19. The donor label of this sample is uncertain. The CDR3 runs from the conserved cysteine through the conserved F or W. The D gene is left open where the match is weak. Size values are once, few and many counts, or a class for expanded clones, and some rows have none.

j_call: TRBJ1-1; cdr3_length: 13; d_call: TRBD1; v_call: TRBV13; clone_size: .; cdr3_nt: TGTGCCAGCAGCCTCGGGACAGGGAAGGAAGCTTTCTTT; cdr3_aa: CASSLGTGKEAFF
j_call: TRBJ2-1; cdr3_length: 17; d_call: TRBD1; v_call: TRBV6-6; clone_size: .; cdr3_nt: TGTGCCAGCAGTCCATCACCTACCAGGGGGAACTACAATGAGCAGTTCTTC; cdr3_aa: CASSPSPTRGNYNEQFF
j_call: TRBJ1-1; cdr3_length: 15; d_call: .; v_call: TRBV9; clone_size: once; cdr3_nt: TGTGCCAGCAGCGTATTGGGAGAACTGAACACTGAAGCTTTCTTT; cdr3_aa: CASSVLGELNTEAFF
j_call: TRBJ2-2; cdr3_length: 15; d_call: .; v_call: TRBV11-3; clone_size: .; cdr3_nt: TGTGCCAGCAGCTTCAACCAGGGAAACACCGGGGAGCTGTTTTTT; cdr3_aa: CASSFNQGNTGELFF
j_call: TRBJ1-3; cdr3_length: 13; d_call: .; v_call: TRBV10-3; clone_size: few; cdr3_nt: TGTGCCATCAGGGACAGCTCTGGAAACACCATATATTTT; cdr3_aa: CAIRDSSGNTIYF
j_call: TRBJ2-3; cdr3_length: 17; d_call: TRBD2; v_call: TRBV14; clone_size: .; cdr3_nt: TGTGCCAGCAGCCCCCTAAATCTCGGGGGGTCTCCTCGGACGCAGTATTTT; cdr3_aa: CASSPLNLGGSPRTQYF
j_call: TRBJ2-2; cdr3_length: 15; d_call: TRBD1; v_call: TRBV7-2; clone_size: .; cdr3_nt: TGTGCCAGCAGCTATCGGGACAGGGGGCTCGGGGAGCTGTTTTTT; cdr3_aa: CASSYRDRGLGELFF
j_call: TRBJ2-7; cdr3_length: 14; d_call: TRBD2; v_call: TRBV5-6; clone_size: .; cdr3_nt: TGTGCCAGCAGCCGGACTAGCGGGACCTACGAGCAGTACTTC; cdr3_aa: CASSRTSGTYEQYF
j_call: TRBJ2-1; cdr3_length: 13; d_call: .; v_call: TRBV3-1/TRBV3-2; clone_size: .; cdr3_nt: TGTGCCAGCAGAAACACAGGGAAATATGAGCAGTTCTTC; cdr3_aa: CASRNTGKYEQFF
j_call: TRBJ1-2; cdr3_length: 15; d_call: .; v_call: TRBV5-1; clone_size: once; cdr3_nt: TGCGCCAGCAGCTTGTCGGGGACTACTAACTATGGCTACACCTTC; cdr3_aa: CASSLSGTTNYGYTF
j_call: TRBJ2-6; cdr3_length: 16; d_call: .; v_call: TRBV5-5; clone_size: .; cdr3_nt: TGTGCCAGCAGCTTTGAAGGGGGATCTTGGGCCAACGTCCTGACTTTC; cdr3_aa: CASSFEGGSWANVLTF
j_call: TRBJ1-1; cdr3_length: 12; d_call: .; v_call: TRBV12-3/TRBV12-4; clone_size: .; cdr3_nt: TGTGCCAGCAGTTTAGGGGGGGTAGAAGCTTTCTTT; cdr3_aa: CASSLGGVEAFF
j_call: TRBJ2-5; cdr3_length: 15; d_call: TRBD2; v_call: TRBV9; clone_size: .; cdr3_nt: TGTGCCAGCAGCGTGGGGACTAGCGGGTGGGAGACCCAGTACTTC; cdr3_aa: CASSVGTSGWETQYF
j_call: TRBJ1-1; cdr3_length: 14; d_call: .; v_call: TRBV6-5; clone_size: .; cdr3_nt: TGTGCCGGCGCAATAAGGGGCATGAACACTGAAGCTTTCTTT; cdr3_aa: CAGAIRGMNTEAFF
j_call: TRBJ1-3; cdr3_length: 14; d_call: TRBD1; v_call: TRBV5-5; clone_size: few; cdr3_nt: TGTGCCAGCAGCTCGACAGGGAACGGAAACACCATATATTTT; cdr3_aa: CASSSTGNGNTIYF
j_call: TRBJ2-1; cdr3_length: 12; d_call: TRBD1; v_call: TRBV11-3; clone_size: .; cdr3_nt: TGTGCCAGCAGCTTAGGGGGACAGGGGCAGTTCTTC; cdr3_aa: CASSLGGQGQFF
j_call: TRBJ1-2; cdr3_length: 15; d_call: .; v_call: TRBV5-1; clone_size: .; cdr3_nt: TGCGCCAGCAGCCCCGGGGGGGGCAGGGATCGGGGCTACACCTTC; cdr3_aa: CASSPGGGRDRGYTF
j_call: TRBJ1-3; cdr3_length: 16; d_call: TRBD1; v_call: TRBV4-2; clone_size: .; cdr3_nt: TGTGCCAGCAGCCAAGGCCCGGCAGGGGGTGGAAACACCATATATTTT; cdr3_aa: CASSQGPAGGGNTIYF
j_call: TRBJ2-1; cdr3_length: 16; d_call: TRBD2; v_call: TRBV27; clone_size: .; cdr3_nt: TGTGCCAGCAGTGCAACTAGCGGGGGAAACTACAATGAGCAGTTCTTC; cdr3_aa: CASSATSGGNYNEQFF
j_call: TRBJ2-3; cdr3_length: 15; d_call: .; v_call: TRBV11-3; clone_size: .; cdr3_nt: TGTGCCAGCAGCTTAGCGGACAGCACCACAGATACGCAGTATTTT; cdr3_aa: CASSLADSTTDTQYF
j_call: TRBJ2-1; cdr3_length: 16; d_call: TRBD2; v_call: TRBV7-9; clone_size: .; cdr3_nt: TGTGCCAGCAGCTTGGACCATGGAGCGGGAGTTTTTGAGCAGTTCTTC; cdr3_aa: CASSLDHGAGVFEQFF
j_call: TRBJ2-5; cdr3_length: 15; d_call: TRBD1; v_call: TRBV18; clone_size: .; cdr3_nt: TGTGCCAGCTCACCACCGAGGACAGGGGTGAAGACCCAGTACTTC; cdr3_aa: CASSPPRTGVKTQYF
j_call: TRBJ2-2; cdr3_length: 16; d_call: .; v_call: TRBV20-1; clone_size: .; cdr3_nt: TGCAGTGCTAGTGTAGGAGTACCAGAGTTCACCGGGGAGCTGTTTTTT; cdr3_aa: CSASVGVPEFTGELFF
j_call: TRBJ1-6; cdr3_length: 15; d_call: .; v_call: TRBV18; clone_size: .; cdr3_nt: TGTGCCAGCTCACCTGAGGGCGGTTATAATTCACCCCTCCACTTT; cdr3_aa: CASSPEGGYNSPLHF
j_call: TRBJ2-2; cdr3_length: 14; d_call: .; v_call: TRBV2; clone_size: .; cdr3_nt: TGTGCCAGCAGGCGGGAAGGGAACACCGGGGAGCTGTTTTTT; cdr3_aa: CASRREGNTGELFF
j_call: TRBJ2-7; cdr3_length: 12; d_call: TRBD2; v_call: TRBV29-1; clone_size: .; cdr3_nt: TGCAGCGCGCAAGGGACTAGCTACGAGCAGTACTTC; cdr3_aa: CSAQGTSYEQYF
j_call: TRBJ2-2; cdr3_length: 13; d_call: .; v_call: TRBV6-1; clone_size: .; cdr3_nt: TGTGCCAGCAGTGTAGACAGAACCGGGGAGCTGTTTTTT; cdr3_aa: CASSVDRTGELFF
j_call: TRBJ1-3; cdr3_length: 13; d_call: .; v_call: TRBV6-5; clone_size: .; cdr3_nt: TGTGCCAGCAGTCCCCTTACTGGAAACACCATATATTTT; cdr3_aa: CASSPLTGNTIYF
j_call: TRBJ2-1; cdr3_length: 15; d_call: .; v_call: TRBV15; clone_size: .; cdr3_nt: TGTGCCACCAGCCCCGTGACTATACCCTACAATGAGCAGTTCTTC; cdr3_aa: CATSPVTIPYNEQFF
j_call: TRBJ2-2; cdr3_length: 14; d_call: .; v_call: TRBV19; clone_size: .; cdr3_nt: TGTGCCAGTAGCGAACTGCTGAACACCGGGGAGCTGTTTTTT; cdr3_aa: CASSELLNTGELFF
j_call: TRBJ1-2; cdr3_length: 15; d_call: TRBD1; v_call: TRBV27; clone_size: .; cdr3_nt: TGTGCCAGCAGTTCTCAAGGACAGGCCAACTATGGCTACACCTTC; cdr3_aa: CASSSQGQANYGYTF
j_call: TRBJ1-6; cdr3_length: 12; d_call: .; v_call: TRBV30; clone_size: .; cdr3_nt: TGTGCCTGGAGTGTAAACGGTTCACCCCTCCACTTT; cdr3_aa: CAWSVNGSPLHF
j_call: TRBJ1-3; cdr3_length: 14; d_call: .; v_call: TRBV28; clone_size: .; cdr3_nt: TGTGCCAGCGGATGGGGGGGGGACGGAAACACCATATATTTT; cdr3_aa: CASGWGGDGNTIYF
j_call: TRBJ1-2; cdr3_length: 14; d_call: .; v_call: TRBV4-3; clone_size: .; cdr3_nt: TGCGCCAGCAGCCAAGATAGGACAGACTTGGGCTACACCTTC; cdr3_aa: CASSQDRTDLGYTF
j_call: TRBJ2-5; cdr3_length: 15; d_call: TRBD2; v_call: TRBV20-1; clone_size: .; cdr3_nt: TGCAGTGCTAGTGACCGACTAGCGGGAGTCGGGACCCAGTACTTC; cdr3_aa: CSASDRLAGVGTQYF
j_call: TRBJ1-3; cdr3_length: 15; d_call: TRBD1; v_call: TRBV19; clone_size: .; cdr3_nt: TGTGCCAGTAGTGGGGGACAGAACTCTGGAAACACCATATATTTT; cdr3_aa: CASSGGQNSGNTIYF
j_call: TRBJ2-3; cdr3_length: 13; d_call: .; v_call: TRBV19; clone_size: .; cdr3_nt: TGTGCCAGTAGTGGTCCGGGCACAGATACGCAGTATTTT; cdr3_aa: CASSGPGTDTQYF
j_call: TRBJ2-2; cdr3_length: 14; d_call: TRBD2; v_call: TRBV11-2; clone_size: once; cdr3_nt: TGTGCCAGCGCTGTAGCGGGAGAGCCCGGGGAGCTGTTTTTT; cdr3_aa: CASAVAGEPGELFF
j_call: TRBJ1-2; cdr3_length: 13; d_call: .; v_call: TRBV6-5; clone_size: .; cdr3_nt: TGTGCCAGCACCCAGGACATCGTCTATGGCTACACCTTC; cdr3_aa: CASTQDIVYGYTF